The T cell receptor (beta chain) described here comes from a study of OX40 agonist ivuxolimab in advanced cancers. Cycle 7 day 1, cycle 4 day 1, and baseline were the timepoints at which blood was sampled. Germline trimming cut 3 bases from V and 3 bases from J; bases unmatched to any gene: 9. Germline V gene sequence: CDR1 MGHRA, CDR2 YSYEKL. The CDR3 spans 16 residues. Clones were read by immunoSEQ multiplex PCR, and TCRdb kept only the in-frame ones, dropping some. The table lists tens of thousands of clones, approximately 91% of them singletons, with around 10% in the top ten. Here the sequenced sample was CD4+ or CD8+ T cells sorted from blood, taken in a trial of the OX40 agonist ivuxolimab. J is TRBJ1-2 and V is TRBV4-1; the match to TRBD1 covers 8 bases. This receptor was obtained from an adult with an advanced solid tumor such as melanoma, head and neck, liver or kidney cancer. The CDR3 reads CASSHTTGTGHYGYTF. The CDR3 DNA reads as TGCGCCAGCAGCCATACCACCGGGACAGGTCACTATGGCTACACCTTC.